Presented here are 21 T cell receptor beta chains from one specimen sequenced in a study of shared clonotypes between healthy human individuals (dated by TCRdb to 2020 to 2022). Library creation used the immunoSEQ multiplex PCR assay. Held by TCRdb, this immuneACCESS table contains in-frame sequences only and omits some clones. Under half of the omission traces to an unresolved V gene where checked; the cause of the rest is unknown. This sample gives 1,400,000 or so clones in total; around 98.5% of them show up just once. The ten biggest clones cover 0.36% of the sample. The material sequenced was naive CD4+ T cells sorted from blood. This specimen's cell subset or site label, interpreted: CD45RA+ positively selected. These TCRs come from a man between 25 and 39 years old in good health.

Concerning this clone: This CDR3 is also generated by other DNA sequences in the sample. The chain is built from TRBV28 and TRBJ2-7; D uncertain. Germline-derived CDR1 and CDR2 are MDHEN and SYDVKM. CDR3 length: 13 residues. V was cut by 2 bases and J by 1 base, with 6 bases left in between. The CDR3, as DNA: TGTGCCAGCAGTTTAGGCTTTTCCTACGAGCAGTACTTC. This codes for CASSLGFSYEQYF.

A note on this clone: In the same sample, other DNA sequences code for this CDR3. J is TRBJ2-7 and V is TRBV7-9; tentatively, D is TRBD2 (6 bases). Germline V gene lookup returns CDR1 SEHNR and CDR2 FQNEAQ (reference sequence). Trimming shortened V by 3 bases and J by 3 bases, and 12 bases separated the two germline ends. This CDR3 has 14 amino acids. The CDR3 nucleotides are TGTGCCAGCAGCTTCGGAGGGATTAGCTACGAGCAGTACTTC. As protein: CASSFGGISYEQYF.

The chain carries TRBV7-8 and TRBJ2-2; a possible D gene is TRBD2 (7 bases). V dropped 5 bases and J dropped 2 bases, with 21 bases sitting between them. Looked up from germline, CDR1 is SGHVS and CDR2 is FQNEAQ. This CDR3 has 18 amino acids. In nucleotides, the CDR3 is TGTGCCAGCAGCCGGGGGCGGGGGACGGGACTTAACACCGGGGAGCTGTTTTTT. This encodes CASSRGRGTGLNTGELFF.

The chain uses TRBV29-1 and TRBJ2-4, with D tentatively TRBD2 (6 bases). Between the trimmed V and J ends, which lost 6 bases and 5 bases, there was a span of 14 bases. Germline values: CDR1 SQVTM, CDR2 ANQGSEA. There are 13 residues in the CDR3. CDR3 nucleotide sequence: TGCAGCGTGGAGACCGGGAGACAAAACATTCAGTACTTC. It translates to CSVETGRQNIQYF. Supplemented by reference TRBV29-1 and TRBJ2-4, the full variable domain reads SAVISQKPSRDICQRGTSLTIQCQVDSQVTMMFWYRQQPGQSLTLIATANQGSEATYESGFVIDKFPISRPNLTFSTLTVSNMSPEDSSIYLCSVETGRQNIQYFGAGTRLSVL.

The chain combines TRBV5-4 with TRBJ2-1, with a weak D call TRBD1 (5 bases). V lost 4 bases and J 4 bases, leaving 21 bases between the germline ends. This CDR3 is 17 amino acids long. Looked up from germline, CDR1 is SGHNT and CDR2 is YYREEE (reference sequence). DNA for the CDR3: TGTGCCAGCAGCCCCCACAACTTGCCAAGGGGATACAATGAGCAGTTCTTC. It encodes CASSPHNLPRGYNEQFF.

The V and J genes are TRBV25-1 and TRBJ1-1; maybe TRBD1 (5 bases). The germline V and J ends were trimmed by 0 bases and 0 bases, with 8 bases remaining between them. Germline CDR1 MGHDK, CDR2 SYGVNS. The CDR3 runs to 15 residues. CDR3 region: CASSEYSGVNTEAFF. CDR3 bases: TGTGCCAGCAGTGAATATTCGGGGGTGAACACTGAAGCTTTCTTT.

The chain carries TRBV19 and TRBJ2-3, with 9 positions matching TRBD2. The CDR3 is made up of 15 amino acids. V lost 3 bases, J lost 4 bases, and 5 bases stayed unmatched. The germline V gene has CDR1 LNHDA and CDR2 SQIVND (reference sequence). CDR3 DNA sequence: TGTGCCAGTAGTATCACCCGGACTAGCGCAGATACGCAGTATTTT. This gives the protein CASSITRTSADTQYF.

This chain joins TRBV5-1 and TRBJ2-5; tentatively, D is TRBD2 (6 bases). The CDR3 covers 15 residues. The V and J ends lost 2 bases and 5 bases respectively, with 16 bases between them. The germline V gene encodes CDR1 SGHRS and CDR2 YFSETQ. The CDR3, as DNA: TGCGCCAGCAGCTTCGGAACGGGAGTAGGGGAGACCCAGTACTTC. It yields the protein CASSFGTGVGETQYF.

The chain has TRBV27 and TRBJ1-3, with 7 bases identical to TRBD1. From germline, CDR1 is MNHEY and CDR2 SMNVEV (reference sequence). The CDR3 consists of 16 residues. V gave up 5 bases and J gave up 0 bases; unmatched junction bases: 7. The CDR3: CASSPWDRISGNTIYF. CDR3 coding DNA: TGTGCCAGCAGTCCCTGGGACAGAATCTCTGGAAACACCATATATTTT.

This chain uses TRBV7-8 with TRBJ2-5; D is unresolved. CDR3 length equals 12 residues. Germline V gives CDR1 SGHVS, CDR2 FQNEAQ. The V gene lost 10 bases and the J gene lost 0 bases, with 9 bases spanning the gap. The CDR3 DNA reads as TGTGCCACCCGGACGGACCAAGAGACCCAGTACTTC. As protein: CATRTDQETQYF.

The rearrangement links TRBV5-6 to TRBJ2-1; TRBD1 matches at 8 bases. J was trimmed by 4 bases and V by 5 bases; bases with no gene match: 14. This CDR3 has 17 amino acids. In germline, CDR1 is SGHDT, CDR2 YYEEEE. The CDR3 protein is CASSYTRTGQSYNEQFF. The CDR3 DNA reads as TGTGCCAGCAGTTACACGCGGACAGGGCAGAGTTACAATGAGCAGTTCTTC.

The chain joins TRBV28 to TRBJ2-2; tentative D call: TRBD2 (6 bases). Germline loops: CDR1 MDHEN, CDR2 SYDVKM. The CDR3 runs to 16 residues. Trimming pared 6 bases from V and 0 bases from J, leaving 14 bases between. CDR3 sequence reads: CASRGGGRPNTGELFF. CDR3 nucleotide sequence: TGTGCCAGCAGGGGAGGCGGCCGACCGAACACCGGGGAGCTGTTTTTT.

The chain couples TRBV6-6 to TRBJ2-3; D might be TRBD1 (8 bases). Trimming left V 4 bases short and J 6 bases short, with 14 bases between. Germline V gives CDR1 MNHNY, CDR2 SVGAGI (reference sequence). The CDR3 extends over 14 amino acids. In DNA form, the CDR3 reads TGTGCCAGCAGTTCCGGACAGGGAGGGGATACGCAGTATTTT. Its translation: CASSSGQGGDTQYF.

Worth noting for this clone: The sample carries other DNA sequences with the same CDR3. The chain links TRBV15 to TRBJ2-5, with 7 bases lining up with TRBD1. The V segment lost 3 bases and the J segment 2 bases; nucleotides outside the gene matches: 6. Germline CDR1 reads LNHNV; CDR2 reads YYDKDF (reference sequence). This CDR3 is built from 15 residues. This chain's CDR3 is CATSRDRTGQETQYF. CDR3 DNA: TGTGCCACCAGCAGGGACAGGACCGGACAAGAGACCCAGTACTTC.

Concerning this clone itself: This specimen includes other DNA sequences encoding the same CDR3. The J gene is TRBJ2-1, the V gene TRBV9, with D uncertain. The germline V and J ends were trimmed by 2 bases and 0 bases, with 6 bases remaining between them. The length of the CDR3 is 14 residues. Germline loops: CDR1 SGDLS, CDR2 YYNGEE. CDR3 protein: CASSVSPSYNEQFF. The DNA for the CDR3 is TGTGCCAGCAGCGTCTCCCCCTCCTACAATGAGCAGTTCTTC.

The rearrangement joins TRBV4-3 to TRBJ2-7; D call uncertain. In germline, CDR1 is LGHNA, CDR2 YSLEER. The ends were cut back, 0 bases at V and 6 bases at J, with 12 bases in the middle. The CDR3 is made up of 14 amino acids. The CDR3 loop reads CASSQDFGLREQYF. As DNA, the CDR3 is TGCGCCAGCAGCCAAGATTTTGGGCTCCGCGAGCAGTACTTC.

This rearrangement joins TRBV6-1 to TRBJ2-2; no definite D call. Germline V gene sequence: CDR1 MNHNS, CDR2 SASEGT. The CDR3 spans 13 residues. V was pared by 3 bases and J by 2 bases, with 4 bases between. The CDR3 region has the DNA TGTGCCAGCAGTGACATCAACACCGGGGAGCTGTTTTTT. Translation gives CASSDINTGELFF.

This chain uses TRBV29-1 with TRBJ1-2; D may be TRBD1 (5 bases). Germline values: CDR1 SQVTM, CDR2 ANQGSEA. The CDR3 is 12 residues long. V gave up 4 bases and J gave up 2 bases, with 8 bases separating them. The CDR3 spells CSVGDLNYGYTF. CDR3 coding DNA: TGCAGCGTTGGGGACCTGAACTATGGCTACACCTTC. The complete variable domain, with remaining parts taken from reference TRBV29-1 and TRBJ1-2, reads SAVISQKPSRDICQRGTSLTIQCQVDSQVTMMFWYRQQPGQSLTLIATANQGSEATYESGFVIDKFPISRPNLTFSTLTVSNMSPEDSSIYLCSVGDLNYGYTFGSGTRLTVV.

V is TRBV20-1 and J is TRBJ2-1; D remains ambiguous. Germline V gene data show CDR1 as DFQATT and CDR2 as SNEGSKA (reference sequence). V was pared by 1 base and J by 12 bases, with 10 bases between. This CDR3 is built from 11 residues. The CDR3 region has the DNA TGCAGTGCTAGAGGATCCGTAGGGCAGTTCTTC. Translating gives CSARGSVGQFF.

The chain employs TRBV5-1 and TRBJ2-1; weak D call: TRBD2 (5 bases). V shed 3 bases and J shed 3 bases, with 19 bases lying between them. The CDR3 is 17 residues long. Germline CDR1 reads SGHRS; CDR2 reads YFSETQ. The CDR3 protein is CASSSGLARRFYNEQFF. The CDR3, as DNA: TGCGCCAGCAGCTCGGGGTTGGCAAGACGATTCTACAATGAGCAGTTCTTC.

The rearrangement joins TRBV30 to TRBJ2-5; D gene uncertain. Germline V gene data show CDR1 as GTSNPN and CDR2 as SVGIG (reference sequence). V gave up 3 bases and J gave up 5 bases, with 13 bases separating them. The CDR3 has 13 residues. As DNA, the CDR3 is TGTGCCTGGAGCTACCCCGTGGGGGAGACCCAGTACTTC. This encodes CAWSYPVGETQYF.